The T cell receptor (beta chain) under discussion was sequenced for a study of T cell repertoires in cytomegalovirus infection. This CDR3 comprises 14 residues. The V end was cut by 10 bases, the J end by 2 bases, with 16 bases between. In germline, CDR1 is LNHDA, CDR2 SQIVND (reference sequence). TCRdb recomputed calls from the reads with MiXCR, one row per CDR3 protein. This sample yields 560,000 or so distinct CDR3 sequences, of which 15% to 20% are seen a single time; 20% to 30% belongs to the top ten. This clonotype was counted a few times. The source is a human donor in good health (CMV status not recorded). Some clones in this sample may be carry-over from other donors' samples. The chain is built from TRBV19 and TRBJ2-3, with D tentatively TRBD2 (5 bases). The specimen was CD8+ T cells from PBMCs. The CDR3 sequence: CATRRSSPTDTQYF. In DNA, the CDR3 is TGTGCCACCCGGAGGAGTTCTCCCACAGATACGCAGTATTTT. Full variable domain (rest looked up from reference TRBV19 and TRBJ2-3): DGGITQSPKYLFRKEGQNVTLSCEQNLNHDAMYWYRQDPGQGLRLIYYSQIVNDFQKGDIAEGYSVSREKKESFPLTVTSAQKNPTAFYLCATRRSSPTDTQYFGPGTRLTVL.